Listed here are 32 T cell receptor beta chains from one sample, sequenced in a study of blood T cell repertoires in COVID-19. Only in-frame clones appear in the TCRdb table, and some are missing; sequencing was by immunoSEQ multiplex PCR. The table lists roughly 360,000 clones, 85% to 90% of them singletons. The sequenced sample consisted of PBMCs or T cells enriched from blood (not recorded which). The receptors were gathered from a woman between 25 and 40 years old with acute COVID-19.

The chain employs TRBV7-2 and TRBJ2-1; TRBD2 matches at 8 bases. The CDR3 covers 15 residues. With V trimmed by 4 bases and J by 6 bases, 8 bases remained unmatched. The germline gives CDR1 SGHTA, CDR2 FQGNSA. The CDR3 loop is CASSSGGAKSNEQFF. The CDR3 DNA is TGTGCCAGCAGCTCCGGGGGGGCCAAAAGCAATGAGCAGTTCTTC.

This clone showed up just once. This chain connects TRBV7-2 to TRBJ2-7, with 11 bases lining up with TRBD2. V lost 7 bases, J lost 4 bases, and 6 bases stayed unmatched. The CDR3 consists of 14 residues. Germline V lookup: CDR1 SGHTA, CDR2 FQGNSA. The CDR3 loop is CASNIAGGLYEQYF. Here the CDR3 DNA reads TGTGCCAGCAACATAGCGGGGGGGCTATACGAGCAGTACTTC.

The rearrangement links TRBV5-1 to TRBJ2-7; no clear D. The CDR3 sequence is 12 residues long. V lost 0 bases to trimming and J lost 6 bases, with 7 bases between them. Germline CDR1 and CDR2: SGHRS and YFSETQ. CDR3 in amino acids: CASSLVSGEQYF. CDR3 nucleotide sequence: TGCGCCAGCAGCTTGGTGTCAGGCGAGCAGTACTTC.

V usage is TRBV7-9 and J usage is TRBJ2-4, with D possibly being TRBD1 (6 bases). CDR3 length: 15 residues. Per germline, CDR1 SEHNR and CDR2 FQNEAQ (reference sequence). Trimming left V 1 base short and J 8 bases short, with 15 bases between. DNA of the CDR3: TGTGCCAGCAGCTTAGATATGGTAGGGGGAGACATTCAGTACTTC. This sequence encodes CASSLDMVGGDIQYF.

The V gene is TRBV6-7, the J gene TRBJ2-7, with D uncertain. TRBV6-7 is sorted into the ORF group, with uncertain function. The CDR3 contains 16 residues. The V and J ends lost 8 bases and 6 bases respectively, with 26 bases between them. CDR3 loop: CASPPSGGSNIPEQYF. The CDR3 region has the DNA TGTGCCAGCCCTCCTTCGGGTGGCAGTAATATCCCCGAGCAGTACTTC.

The rearrangement joins TRBV7-3 to TRBJ2-1; weak D call: TRBD2 (5 bases). Trimming left V 3 bases short and J 4 bases short, with 7 bases between. Germline V gene lookup returns CDR1 SGHTA and CDR2 FQGTGA. The length of the CDR3 is 13 residues. The CDR3 region is CASSLTGYNEQFF. CDR3 bases: TGTGCCAGCAGCTTGACGGGGTACAATGAGCAGTTCTTC.

To note about this clone: Distinct nucleotide sequences in the sample also encode this CDR3. The rearrangement uses TRBV5-4 and TRBJ1-2; 8 bases fit TRBD1. Germline loops: CDR1 SGHNT, CDR2 YYREEE (reference sequence). V lost 3 bases to trimming and J lost 2 bases; unmatched junction nucleotides: 0. There are 13 residues in the CDR3. The CDR3, as DNA: TGTGCCAGCAGCTGGGACAGGAACTATGGCTACACCTTC. Translating it yields CASSWDRNYGYTF.

The CDR3 region is CASGISTGFSSYNEQFF. DNA for the CDR3: TGTGCCAGCGGAATAAGCACAGGGTTTAGCTCCTACAATGAGCAGTTCTTC. This chain links TRBV2 with TRBJ2-1; D possibly corresponds to TRBD1 (6 bases). There are 17 residues in the CDR3. Germline loops: CDR1 SNHLY, CDR2 FYNNEI. Trimming left V 8 bases short and J 0 bases short, with 20 bases between.

V gene TRBV29-1 combines with J gene TRBJ1-1; D uncertain. The CDR3 loop spans 13 amino acids. With 2 bases removed from V and 11 bases from J, the gap between germline ends came to 18 bases. The germline CDR1 and CDR2 sequences are SQVTM and ANQGSEA. CDR3 nucleotides: TGCAGCGTTGAATCACTTTTAATGCGTATGGCTTTCTTT. It codes for CSVESLLMRMAFF.

The chain combines TRBV5-1 with TRBJ1-1; 7 bases fit TRBD1. Germline V gene lookup returns CDR1 SGHRS and CDR2 YFSETQ. The CDR3 consists of 11 residues. The J segment lost 8 bases and the V segment lost 3 bases, leaving 1 base of the junction unmatched. For the CDR3, the DNA is TGCGCCAGCAGCTCGGACAGGGAAGCTTTCTTT. Protein product: CASSSDREAFF.

The gene calls are TRBV6-5 and TRBJ2-1; 7 bases match TRBD1. V lost 6 bases to trimming and J lost 2 bases; unmatched junction nucleotides: 7. Germline V gene data show CDR1 as MNHEY and CDR2 as SVGAGI. This CDR3 region has 15 residues. For the CDR3, the DNA is TGTGCCAGCAGAAAGACAGGGCGCACCTACAATGAGCAGTTCTTC. Amino acids: CASRKTGRTYNEQFF.

The gene calls are TRBV19 and TRBJ1-2, with 7 bases aligning to TRBD1. The germline CDR1 and CDR2 sequences are LNHDA and SQIVND (reference sequence). V dropped 2 bases and J dropped 7; count of bases not matched to a gene: 7. The CDR3 runs to 14 residues. CDR3 bases: TGTGCCAGTAGTATACGGCAGGGGGTCTCTGGCTACACCTTC. This encodes CASSIRQGVSGYTF.

The chain joins TRBV10-1 to TRBJ1-1, with D unresolved. V was clipped by 2 bases and J by 0 bases, with 4 bases between them. The CDR3 contains 13 residues. Germline CDR1 and CDR2: WNHNN and SYGVQD (reference sequence). CDR3 amino acids: CASSEAMNTEAFF. CDR3 sequence (DNA): TGCGCCAGCAGTGAGGCTATGAACACTGAAGCTTTCTTT.

The CDR3: CASVRDRDYEQYF. As DNA, the CDR3 is TGTGCCAGCGTCCGGGACAGAGACTACGAGCAGTACTTC. J is TRBJ2-7 and V is TRBV2; 7 bases are shared with TRBD1. Germline-derived CDR1 and CDR2 are SNHLY and FYNNEI. The CDR3 runs to 13 residues. The junction had 7 bases not matched to a gene; V was cut back by 8 bases and J by 3 bases.

The chain combines TRBV30 with TRBJ1-1, with 7 bases identical to TRBD1. CDR1 is GTSNPN, CDR2 SVGIG, per germline (reference sequence). J gave up 1 base and V 4 bases, and 6 bases lay outside the gene matches. The CDR3 runs to 14 residues. CDR3 DNA sequence: TGTGCCTGGACCCGGCGGACAGGGAACACTGAAGCTTTCTTT. This sequence encodes CAWTRRTGNTEAFF. Using reference TRBV30 and TRBJ1-1 for the parts outside the CDR3, the full variable domain is SQTIHQWPATLVQPVGSPLSLECTVEGTSNPNLYWYRQAAGRGLQLLFYSVGIGQISSEVPQNLSASRPQDRQFILSSKKLLLSDSGFYLCAWTRRTGNTEAFFGQGTRLTVV.

The chain uses TRBV11-1 and TRBJ1-2; 7 bases agree with TRBD1. CDR1 SGHAT and CDR2 FQDESV come from the germline V gene (reference sequence). V shed 3 bases and J 6 bases; nucleotides not matched to a gene: 7. The CDR3 extends over 14 amino acids. The CDR3 DNA reads TGTGCCAGCAGCTTTGACAGGGAATTACATGGCTACACCTTC. Translation gives CASSFDRELHGYTF.

This chain connects TRBV7-2 to TRBJ1-2; 10 bases line up with TRBD1. Germline loops: CDR1 SGHTA, CDR2 FQGNSA. The CDR3 spans 16 residues. J was trimmed by 0 bases and V by 4 bases; bases with no gene match: 5. CDR3 region: CASSSRDRGTNYGYTF. CDR3 nucleotide sequence: TGTGCCAGCAGCTCCCGGGACAGGGGCACTAACTATGGCTACACCTTC.

The chain combines TRBV19 with TRBJ1-4; 7 positions match TRBD1. Germline trimming cut 4 bases from V and 8 bases from J; bases unmatched to any gene: 4. The CDR3 totals 13 residues. Per the germline V gene, CDR1 is LNHDA and CDR2 is SQIVND (reference sequence). The CDR3 sequence is CASSRQGREKLFF. Here the CDR3 DNA reads TGTGCCAGTAGTAGACAGGGACGGGAAAAACTGTTTTTT.

The rearrangement uses TRBV11-3 and TRBJ2-3, with D perhaps matching TRBD1 (5 bases). Germline V gene data show CDR1 as SGHNT and CDR2 as YENEEA. Trimming removed 5 bases at V and 2 bases at J, with 14 bases between. The CDR3 runs to 15 residues. The CDR3 bases are TGTGCCAGCAGCGGCAGGGTCACTCACACAGATACGCAGTATTTT. Protein sequence: CASSGRVTHTDTQYF.

Comment on this clone: One end of the junction is discordant with germline, which a read error may explain. The chain combines TRBV5-1 with TRBJ2-2; 7 positions match TRBD2. The CDR3 runs to 16 residues. Germline V gives CDR1 SGHRS, CDR2 YFSETQ. The chain's CDR3 is CASSLQGGRNAGELFF. In nucleotides, the CDR3 is TGCGCCAGCAGCTTGCAGGGAGGGCGGAACGCCGGGGAGCTGTTTTTT.

This clone has just one count. The chain links TRBV4-2 to TRBJ2-7, with 9 bases that match TRBD2. The J segment lost 4 bases and the V segment lost 1 base, leaving 5 bases of the junction unmatched. The germline V gene has CDR1 LGHNA and CDR2 YNFKEQ. This CDR3 spans 15 amino acids. Written as DNA, the CDR3 is TGTGCCAGCAGCCAAGCGACTAGCGGTATATACGAGCAGTACTTC. Protein sequence: CASSQATSGIYEQYF.

The chain is built from TRBV19 and TRBJ1-4; TRBD1 matches at 7 bases. This CDR3 is built from 16 residues. From germline, CDR1 is LNHDA and CDR2 SQIVND (reference sequence). V lost 3 bases to trimming and J lost 0 bases; unmatched junction nucleotides: 4. DNA of the CDR3: TGTGCCAGTAGTATGGGGGACAGAACAACTAATGAAAAACTGTTTTTT. Protein: CASSMGDRTTNEKLFF. Complete variable domain (other parts from reference TRBV19 and TRBJ1-4): DGGITQSPKYLFRKEGQNVTLSCEQNLNHDAMYWYRQDPGQGLRLIYYSQIVNDFQKGDIAEGYSVSREKKESFPLTVTSAQKNPTAFYLCASSMGDRTTNEKLFFGSGTQLSVL.

V usage is TRBV7-9 and J usage is TRBJ2-4, with D unclear. Germline lookup yields CDR1 SEHNR and CDR2 FQNEAQ (reference sequence). V lost 2 bases, J lost 6 bases, and 8 bases lay in between. This CDR3 is 13 amino acids long. CDR3 coding DNA: TGTGCCAGCAGCTTAAAACAGAGAAACATTCAGTACTTC. Translation gives CASSLKQRNIQYF.

V gene TRBV19 combines with J gene TRBJ2-2; D may be TRBD2 (6 bases). V dropped 4 bases and J dropped 3 bases, with 21 bases sitting between them. This CDR3 spans 18 amino acids. Per the germline V gene, CDR1 is LNHDA and CDR2 is SQIVND (reference sequence). Here the CDR3 DNA reads TGTGCCAGTAGTAGTTTTTGGTCGCGGGGCCCCGACACCGGGGAGCTGTTTTTT. Translation gives CASSSFWSRGPDTGELFF.

The chain is built from TRBV6-6 and TRBJ1-1, with 12 nucleotides matching TRBD1. The CDR3 consists of 17 residues. The ends lost 5 bases at V and 5 bases at J; junction bases unmatched: 12. Per the germline V gene, CDR1 is MNHNY and CDR2 is SVGAGI (reference sequence). The CDR3 region has the DNA TGTGCCAGCAGTCGTCGGGGGACAGGGGGCTTGAGTACTGAAGCTTTCTTT. Residues: CASSRRGTGGLSTEAFF.

The chain couples TRBV7-3 to TRBJ1-1; 8 bases are shared with TRBD1. The CDR3 covers 15 residues. Germline CDR1 reads SGHTA; CDR2 reads FQGTGA. The V segment lost 5 bases and the J segment 1 base; nucleotides outside the gene matches: 6. The CDR3 spells CASSADRGPNTEAFF. The CDR3 coding sequence is TGTGCCAGCAGCGCTGACAGGGGCCCGAACACTGAAGCTTTCTTT.

This CDR3 is CASSYSRGFHTDTQYF. CDR3 in DNA: TGTGCCAGCAGTTACTCCAGGGGATTCCACACAGATACGCAGTATTTT. The rearrangement links TRBV6-2 or TRBV6-3 to TRBJ2-3; possibly TRBD1 for D (6 bases). Deletions cut 0 bases from V and 2 bases from J, with 12 bases between. Germline CDR1 and CDR2: MNHEY and SVGEGT. This CDR3 contains 16 residues.

The genes are TRBV3-1 (or the pseudogene TRBV3-2) and TRBJ2-5; TRBD1 aligns across 8 bases. The CDR3 runs to 18 residues. Germline trimming cut 0 bases from V and 6 bases from J; bases unmatched to any gene: 15. Germline-derived CDR1 and CDR2 are LGHDT and YNNKEL (reference sequence). The CDR3 region has the DNA TGTGCCAGCAGCCAAGATGGCTCGCCGGGACAGGAGCGGAAGACCCAGTACTTC. Amino acid sequence: CASSQDGSPGQERKTQYF.

The CDR3 spells CASRTLPGQGSNEQYF. DNA for the CDR3: TGTGCCAGCAGGACACTACCGGGACAGGGTTCCAACGAGCAGTACTTC. The chain carries TRBV6-4 and TRBJ2-7; 9 bases match TRBD1. Germline V gene sequence: CDR1 MRHNA, CDR2 SNTAGT. The CDR3 length is 16 residues. Trimming at V came to 6 bases and at J to 5 bases, leaving 14 bases not matched to a gene.

The J gene is TRBJ2-7, the V gene TRBV29-1; TRBD2 agrees at 10 bases. J gave up 6 bases and V 8 bases, and 13 bases lay outside the gene matches. Germline CDR1 SQVTM, CDR2 ANQGSEA. The CDR3 spans 14 residues. In DNA form, the CDR3 reads TGCAGCCCTAAGAGTAGCGGGGGGACTTTCGAGCAGTACTTC. The encoded protein is CSPKSSGGTFEQYF.

The chain links TRBV29-1 to TRBJ1-2; TRBD1 might be the D (5 bases). CDR1 and CDR2 from the germline V gene are SQVTM and ANQGSEA. There are 13 residues in the CDR3. V was pared by 0 bases and J by 7 bases, with 12 bases between. Written as DNA, the CDR3 is TGCAGCGTTGAAGAGGGTGGGGCTGGTGGCTACACCTTC. Encoded protein: CSVEEGGAGGYTF.

The genes are TRBV11-3 and TRBJ1-3, with 10 bases aligning to TRBD1. Germline CDR1 is SGHNT and CDR2 is YENEEA. The junction had 14 bases not matched to a gene; V was cut back by 6 bases and J by 3 bases. This CDR3 region has 18 residues. CDR3 DNA sequence: TGTGCCAGCAGGAACCGGAGACAGGGGGCGAGGTATGGAAACACCATATATTTT. Its translation: CASRNRRQGARYGNTIYF.